Listed below are T cell receptor beta chains from one sample, sequenced in a study of cytomegalovirus exposure and HLA in healthy donors. The repertoire was sequenced with immunoSEQ multiplex PCR; TCRdb's copy has only in-frame clones and lacks some. The sample has around 130,000 clones; 83% are singletons. Sequencing input: PBMCs. The receptors were sampled from a girl aged 2-10 years in good health and CMV-seronegative. CDR3s include the opening cysteine and the closing phenylalanine or tryptophan. D genes are given only for firm matches. Rows give clone size only sometimes, using once, few, many, or a class for an expanded clone.

size	V	D	J	CDR3	DNA
NA	TRBV4-1	NA	TRBJ1-1	CASSQDRANTEAFF	TGCGCCAGCAGCCAAGACAGGGCGAACACTGAAGCTTTCTTT
NA	TRBV13	TRBD1	TRBJ1-1	CASRPTPGQGRSRNTEAFF	TGTGCCAGCAGACCTACTCCAGGACAGGGGCGCTCCCGGAACACTGAAGCTTTCTTT
NA	TRBV5-1	TRBD1	TRBJ2-1	CASSLSGTGGNEQFF	TGCGCCAGCAGCTTATCCGGGACAGGGGGGAATGAGCAGTTCTTC
NA	TRBV4-1	TRBD2	TRBJ2-3	CASSQPGLAGGLGRGDTQYF	TGCGCCAGCAGCCAACCGGGACTAGCGGGGGGGCTGGGTAGGGGAGATACGCAGTATTTT
once	TRBV6-1	TRBD1	TRBJ2-2	CASRTPGQVTGELFF	TGTGCCAGCAGGACACCGGGACAGGTCACCGGGGAGCTGTTTTTT
NA	TRBV30	NA	TRBJ2-1	CAWSGGTLTHEQFF	TGTGCCTGGAGTGGCGGGACGCTAACCCATGAGCAGTTCTTC
NA	TRBV5-1	TRBD1	TRBJ1-5	CASSLDNGDRGYQPQHF	TGCGCCAGCAGCTTGGACAATGGGGACAGGGGGTATCAGCCCCAGCATTTT
NA	TRBV7-9	TRBD1	TRBJ1-1	CASSLGGQGGAEAFF	TGTGCCAGCAGCTTAGGCGGACAGGGAGGGGCTGAAGCTTTCTTT
NA	TRBV27	NA	TRBJ2-5	CASSPRIFAATQYF	TGTGCCAGCAGTCCTAGAATATTTGCGGCTACCCAGTACTTC
once	TRBV4-2	NA	TRBJ2-1	CASSQVKGYYNEQFF	TGTGCCAGCAGCCAAGTGAAGGGGTACTACAATGAGCAGTTCTTC
NA	TRBV9	TRBD2	TRBJ2-1	CASSVGLAAYNEQFF	TGTGCCAGCAGCGTGGGACTAGCGGCCTACAATGAGCAGTTCTTC
NA	TRBV27	TRBD1	TRBJ1-2	CASRLRAGGVEGYTF	TGTGCCAGCAGACTTCGCGCAGGGGGCGTCGAGGGCTACACCTTC
NA	TRBV4-3	NA	TRBJ1-1	CASSQDSSGANTEAFF	TGCGCCAGCAGCCAAGACTCGTCAGGGGCAAACACTGAAGCTTTCTTT
NA	TRBV18	TRBD1	TRBJ2-5	CASSPDRGETQYF	TGTGCCAGCTCACCGGACAGGGGAGAGACCCAGTACTTC
few	TRBV21-1	NA	TRBJ2-2	CASKLGAGGPGELFF	TGTGCCAGCAAGTTAGGGGCAGGGGGACCCGGGGAGCTGTTTTTT
NA	TRBV11-2	TRBD1	TRBJ1-4	CASSLGTGYEKLFF	TGTGCCAGCAGCTTAGGGACAGGGTATGAAAAACTGTTTTTT
NA	TRBV4-1	NA	TRBJ2-1	CASSQHGSSYNEQFF	TGCGCCAGCAGCCAACATGGGAGCTCCTACAATGAGCAGTTCTTC
once	TRBV19	NA	TRBJ2-5	CASSIAEGRRTQYF	TGTGCCAGTAGTATAGCGGAGGGGCGGCGGACCCAGTACTTC
NA	TRBV5-1	TRBD2	TRBJ2-5	CASSLAGGGAGETQYF	TGCGCCAGCAGCTTGGCCGGCGGGGGGGCAGGGGAGACCCAGTACTTC
NA	TRBV7-7	NA	TRBJ2-7	CASSRSGGDEQYF	TGTGCTAGCAGCCGGAGCGGAGGAGACGAGCAGTACTTC
NA	TRBV6-5	NA	TRBJ1-1	CASSYSQGRNTEAFF	TGTGCCAGCAGTTACTCCCAGGGAAGGAACACTGAAGCTTTCTTT
NA	TRBV18	TRBD1	TRBJ1-1	CASSFTGVGNTEAFF	TGTGCCAGCTCGTTTACAGGGGTAGGGAACACTGAAGCTTTCTTT
few	TRBV5-6	NA	TRBJ1-6	CASSLGRENSPLHF	TGTGCCAGCAGCTTGGGACGGGAGAATTCACCCCTCCACTTT
NA	TRBV7-3	NA	TRBJ2-2	CASSLTGGGISTGELFF	TGTGCCAGCAGCTTAACGGGAGGCGGAATAAGCACCGGGGAGCTGTTTTTT
NA	TRBV28	NA	TRBJ1-5	CASNGRGREIYSNQPQHF	TGTGCCAGCAATGGGCGGGGCAGAGAGATTTATAGCAATCAGCCCCAGCATTTT
NA	TRBV7-9	NA	TRBJ2-7	CASSLGQVYEQYF	TGTGCCAGCAGCTTAGGACAGGTCTACGAGCAGTACTTC
NA	TRBV2	NA	TRBJ2-7	CASSDSGNKPSEQYF	TGTGCCAGCAGTGATTCGGGAAATAAACCGTCGGAGCAGTACTTC
few	TRBV12-5	TRBD2	TRBJ2-3	CASGLVLGGGGTDTQYF	TGTGCTAGTGGTTTGGTACTTGGCGGGGGGGGCACAGATACGCAGTATTTT
NA	TRBV7-2	NA	TRBJ2-7	CASSKTIMRRASSYEQYF	TGTGCCAGCAGCAAAACCATCATGCGGCGGGCGTCCTCCTACGAGCAGTACTTC
NA	TRBV5-1	NA	TRBJ2-7	CASSSIAKTYEQYF	TGCGCCAGCAGCTCAATAGCTAAAACCTACGAGCAGTACTTC
NA	TRBV4-1	TRBD1	TRBJ2-1	CASSQDRGHEQFF	TGCGCCAGCAGCCAAGACAGGGGGCACGAGCAGTTCTTC
NA	TRBV2	NA	TRBJ1-1	CASSDEGATEAFF	TGTGCCAGCAGTGATGAGGGTGCGACTGAAGCTTTCTTT
NA	TRBV7-2	NA	TRBJ2-7	CASSLFAGLADEQYF	TGTGCCAGCAGCTTATTTGCCGGGTTGGCGGACGAGCAGTACTTC
NA	TRBV15	NA	TRBJ2-5	CATTRIRQYQETQYF	TGTGCCACCACCCGAATTCGACAGTACCAAGAGACCCAGTACTTC
once	TRBV4-3	NA	TRBJ1-6	CASSLRGSYNSPLHF	TGCGCCAGCAGCCTTAGAGGGTCCTATAATTCACCCCTCCACTTT
NA	TRBV5-4	TRBD1	TRBJ1-2	CASSGRDREGISYGYTF	TGTGCCAGCAGCGGCCGGGACAGGGAAGGAATTAGCTATGGCTACACCTTC
NA	TRBV2	TRBD1	TRBJ1-2	CATRGTGGTYGYTF	TGTGCCACCCGAGGGACAGGGGGGACCTATGGCTACACCTTC
NA	TRBV4-3	NA	TRBJ1-2	CASSQDVAEPPYTF	TGCGCCAGCAGCCAAGACGTGGCGGAACCGCCCTACACCTTC
NA	TRBV7-9	TRBD2	TRBJ2-7	CASSLPSSGGHYEQYF	TGTGCCAGCAGCCTACCCTCTAGCGGGGGGCACTACGAGCAGTACTTC
NA	TRBV5-8	NA	TRBJ2-3	CASSFRRDSTDTQYF	TGTGCCAGCAGCTTTAGGCGGGACAGCACAGATACGCAGTATTTT
NA	TRBV7-9	TRBD1	TRBJ1-1	CASSPTGSTEAFF	TGTGCCAGCAGCCCGACAGGGAGCACTGAAGCTTTCTTT
NA	TRBV7-9	TRBD2	TRBJ2-3	CASSLGYSGSFADTQYF	TGTGCCAGCAGCTTAGGATATAGCGGGAGTTTCGCAGATACGCAGTATTTT
once	TRBV11-2	NA	TRBJ2-7	CASSPSVEQYF	TGTGCCAGCAGCCCGTCGGTAGAGCAGTACTTC
NA	TRBV2	NA	TRBJ2-3	CASSEAYTYTQYF	TGTGCCAGCAGTGAAGCCTATACCTATACGCAGTATTTT
NA	TRBV11-2	TRBD1	TRBJ1-6	CASSPLDRGRNSPLHF	TGTGCCAGCAGCCCCCTGGACAGGGGGCGGAATTCACCCCTCCACTTT
NA	TRBV7-8	NA	TRBJ2-7	CASSRTSPYEQYF	TGTGCCAGCAGCCGCACTAGTCCCTACGAGCAGTACTTC
NA	TRBV18	TRBD2	TRBJ2-7	CASSPTWEGYEQYF	TGTGCCAGCTCACCAACGTGGGAGGGCTACGAGCAGTACTTC
few	TRBV27	NA	TRBJ1-1	CASSLTENTEAFF	TGTGCCAGCAGTTTGACAGAAAACACTGAAGCTTTCTTT
NA	TRBV7-2	NA	TRBJ2-1	CASSLVGGNEQFF	TGTGCCAGCAGCTTAGTGGGCGGGAATGAGCAGTTCTTC
NA	TRBV28	TRBD1	TRBJ1-2	CASSFGENRGGYGYTF	TGTGCCAGCAGTTTTGGAGAAAACAGGGGTGGCTATGGCTACACCTTC